Below, 24 T cell receptor beta chains from the same sample are listed, as sequenced in a study of shared clonotypes between healthy human individuals. The data were produced by immunoSEQ multiplex PCR, yet TCRdb's version contains in-frame clones alone and is incomplete. The sample has over a million clones; 65% to 80% are singletons. Material: memory CD4+ T cells sorted from blood. The subset here: CD45RA-negative fraction. These receptors all stem from a man between 18 and 29 years old in good health.

In this sample, this clone turned up once. This CDR3 reads CASSVSRGNTEAFF. In DNA form, the CDR3 reads TGTGCCAGCAGTGTCTCGAGGGGGAACACTGAAGCTTTCTTT. The gene calls are TRBV6-1 and TRBJ1-1, with D tentatively TRBD1 (5 bases). The length of the CDR3 is 14 residues. Trimming removed 4 bases from V and 1 base from J, with 10 bases in between. Looked up from germline, CDR1 is MNHNS and CDR2 is SASEGT.

In this sample, this clone turned up a few times. The chain links TRBV7-2 to TRBJ2-7; no firm D call. Trimming left V 5 bases short and J 6 bases short, with 8 bases between. Per the germline V gene, CDR1 is SGHTA and CDR2 is FQGNSA. The CDR3 is made up of 11 amino acids. In DNA, the CDR3 is TGTGCCAGCAGCGGGGATCGCGAGCAGTACTTC. It codes for CASSGDREQYF.

The chain carries TRBV19 and TRBJ2-1, with 9 nucleotides matching TRBD2. The ends lost 3 bases at V and 9 bases at J; junction bases unmatched: 9. The germline gives CDR1 LNHDA, CDR2 SQIVND (reference sequence). The CDR3 covers 15 residues. CDR3 sequence (DNA): TGTGCCAGTAGTATCTCCGGGACTAGCCTCGGTGAGCAGTTCTTC. It encodes CASSISGTSLGEQFF.

The chain combines TRBV10-3 with TRBJ1-2, with D possibly matching TRBD1 (5 bases). From germline, CDR1 is ENHRY and CDR2 SYGVKD. The CDR3 loop spans 13 amino acids. Trimming removed 6 bases from V and 5 bases from J, with 13 bases in between. The CDR3 nucleotides read TGTGCCATCAGGGACCCTGGGGCTTATGGCTACACCTTC. Translation: CAIRDPGAYGYTF.

The V gene is TRBV29-1, the J gene TRBJ2-7, with 10 bases fitting TRBD1. The V segment lost 4 bases and the J segment 2 bases; nucleotides outside the gene matches: 8. This CDR3 has 15 residues. The germline V gene encodes CDR1 SQVTM and CDR2 ANQGSEA. CDR3 region: CSVGGDRGRTYEQYF. CDR3 in DNA: TGCAGCGTTGGGGGTGACAGGGGGCGGACCTACGAGCAGTACTTC.

The J gene is TRBJ2-7, the V gene TRBV28; D not certain. Germline V gene lookup returns CDR1 MDHEN and CDR2 SYDVKM. Trimming pared 3 bases from V and 1 base from J, leaving 7 bases between. The CDR3 is made up of 13 amino acids. Written as DNA, the CDR3 is TGTGCCAGCAGTTTTGGCCGGTCCTACGAGCAGTACTTC. It yields the protein CASSFGRSYEQYF.

This clone was detected many times. V and J are TRBV28 and TRBJ1-2; no firm D call. The V end was cut by 5 bases, the J end by 1 base, with 5 bases between. Germline CDR1 and CDR2: MDHEN and SYDVKM. The CDR3 loop spans 12 amino acids. CDR3 residues: CASSSFNYGYTF. The CDR3 DNA reads as TGTGCCAGCAGTAGCTTTAACTATGGCTACACCTTC.

In this sample, this clone turned up a few times. Different DNA sequences within this sample yield the same CDR3. The V gene is TRBV10-3, the J gene TRBJ1-1; D may be TRBD1 (6 bases). The CDR3 is made up of 13 amino acids. Germline CDR1 ENHRY, CDR2 SYGVKD. V was clipped by 4 bases and J by 2 bases, with 8 bases between them. The CDR3 protein is CAISVGGNTEAFF. DNA of the CDR3: TGTGCCATCAGTGTAGGGGGAAACACTGAAGCTTTCTTT.

The gene calls are TRBV4-1 and TRBJ1-6; the D gene is possibly TRBD1 (5 bases). Deletions cut 5 bases from V and 6 bases from J, with 11 bases between. This CDR3 contains 14 residues. CDR1 is MGHRA and CDR2 is YSYEKL in the germline V gene. The CDR3 DNA is TGCGCCAGCAGCGGACGTCAGGGTAATTCACCCCTCCACTTT. Encoded protein: CASSGRQGNSPLHF.

This sequence joins TRBV7-9 and TRBJ2-5; no definite D call. This CDR3 is 13 amino acids long. V was clipped by 2 bases and J by 5 bases, with 9 bases between them. The V gene's germline CDR1 is SEHNR and CDR2 FQNEAQ (reference sequence). In nucleotides, the CDR3 is TGTGCCAGCAGCTTAAGGGCCGGGGAGACCCAGTACTTC. As protein: CASSLRAGETQYF.

A few counts support this clone. The chain couples TRBV27 to TRBJ2-7, with D perhaps matching TRBD1 or TRBD2 (5 bases each). In germline, CDR1 is MNHEY, CDR2 SMNVEV (reference sequence). Trimming cost V 5 bases and J 3 bases, with 11 bases left between them. This CDR3 comprises 13 residues. In DNA, the CDR3 is TGTGCCAGCAGTCCCGGGGCCAACTACGAGCAGTACTTC. Residues: CASSPGANYEQYF.

V is TRBV2 and J is TRBJ1-2, with D maybe TRBD1 (5 bases). The germline gives CDR1 SNHLY, CDR2 FYNNEI. The CDR3 totals 16 residues. The ends were cut back, 6 bases at V and 8 bases at J, with 25 bases in the middle. CDR3 loop: CASSWDPGDGAPGYTF. CDR3 nucleotide sequence: TGTGCCAGCAGCTGGGACCCCGGGGACGGCGCCCCCGGCTACACCTTC. The whole variable domain, filled in from reference TRBV2 and TRBJ1-2, reads EPEVTQTPSHQVTQMGQEVILRCVPISNHLYFYWYRQILGQKVEFLVSFYNNEISEKSEIFDDQFSVERPDGSNFTLKIRSTKLEDSAMYFCASSWDPGDGAPGYTFGSGTRLTVV.

V is TRBV5-1 and J is TRBJ2-3; 8 nucleotides line up with TRBD1. From germline, CDR1 is SGHRS and CDR2 YFSETQ. CDR3 size: 18 residues. J was trimmed by 8 bases and V by 0 bases; bases with no gene match: 17. CDR3 amino acids: CASSLGSSQGALSSTQYF. The CDR3 bases are TGCGCCAGCAGCTTGGGATCATCTCAGGGGGCCCTGTCATCTACGCAGTATTTT.

The chain uses TRBV4-3 and TRBJ2-1, with D possibly matching TRBD1 (5 bases). Per germline, CDR1 LGHNA and CDR2 YSLEER. This CDR3 has 14 amino acids. Between the trimmed V and J ends, which lost 0 bases and 6 bases, there was a span of 9 bases. In DNA, the CDR3 is TGCGCCAGCAGCCAAGACCCCAGGGTCAATGAGCAGTTCTTC. Translation gives CASSQDPRVNEQFF.

The chain combines TRBV9 with TRBJ2-5; tentative D call: TRBD1 (6 bases). The ends were cut back, 5 bases at V and 2 bases at J, with 10 bases in the middle. Germline V gene data show CDR1 as SGDLS and CDR2 as YYNGEE. The CDR3 extends over 13 amino acids. The CDR3 is CASSPGQQETQYF. CDR3 in DNA: TGTGCCAGCAGTCCCGGACAGCAAGAGACCCAGTACTTC.

Comments on this clone: This same CDR3 is encoded by further DNA sequences in the sample. This rearrangement joins TRBV5-6 to TRBJ1-5; 7 bases match TRBD1. V trimming: 0 bases; J trimming: 3 bases; junction bases outside the gene matches: 3. This CDR3 spans 15 amino acids. The germline gives CDR1 SGHDT, CDR2 YYEEEE. The CDR3 coding sequence is TGTGCCAGCAGCTTGGGAGACAGGGACAATCAGCCCCAGCATTTT. As protein: CASSLGDRDNQPQHF.

This chain joins TRBV7-8 and TRBJ2-2, with a weak D call TRBD2 (6 bases). The germline V gene encodes CDR1 SGHVS and CDR2 FQNEAQ. The CDR3 length is 16 residues. The ends were cut back, 8 bases at V and 1 base at J, with 17 bases in the middle. The CDR3 sequence: CASSSLGGMNTGELFF. In DNA, the CDR3 is TGTGCCAGCTCTAGCCTCGGGGGAATGAACACCGGGGAGCTGTTTTTT.

The chain is built from TRBV21-1 and TRBJ2-4; TRBD1 is the table's D call, not checked against the DNA. TRBV21-1 is a documented pseudogene. The CDR3 runs 19 residues. DNA for the CDR3: TGTGCCAGCAGCAACAGGACAGGGGGCCTAATAGTAGCCAAAAACATTCAGTACTTC. It encodes CASSNRTGGLIVAKNIQYF.

The genes are TRBV10-3 and TRBJ1-3, with TRBD1 as a possible D gene (5 bases). Germline V gene data show CDR1 as ENHRY and CDR2 as SYGVKD. Trimming cost V 6 bases and J 0 bases, with 12 bases left between them. This CDR3 is 15 amino acids long. Here the CDR3 reads CAIRQGISSGNTIYF. The CDR3 coding sequence is TGTGCCATCAGGCAGGGTATTAGCTCTGGAAACACCATATATTTT.

As concerns this clone: Other DNA sequences in the same sample also yield this CDR3. The chain employs TRBV2 and TRBJ1-2; no clear D gene. Trimming pared 5 bases from V and 8 bases from J, leaving 9 bases between. This CDR3 is 11 amino acids long. Germline V gives CDR1 SNHLY, CDR2 FYNNEI. CDR3 protein: CASSLTGGYTF. The DNA for the CDR3 is TGTGCCAGCAGTCTCACCGGGGGCTACACCTTC.

This clone was detected once. The rearrangement uses TRBV30 and TRBJ2-7; 9 nucleotides line up with TRBD2. This CDR3 has 14 amino acids. Germline-derived CDR1 and CDR2 are GTSNPN and SVGIG (reference sequence). The V and J ends lost 5 bases and 4 bases, in that order; junction bases with no gene match: 9. The CDR3 sequence: CAWCIGLAPYEQYF. In DNA, the CDR3 is TGTGCCTGGTGTATAGGACTAGCGCCGTACGAGCAGTACTTC.

The chain recombines TRBV18 with TRBJ2-7; D remains unclear. V lost 0 bases and J lost 6, with 9 bases in between. The CDR3 is 13 amino acids. Germline V lookup: CDR1 KGHSH, CDR2 LQKENI. The CDR3 loop reads CASSPPGWGEQYF. CDR3 nucleotide sequence: TGTGCCAGCTCACCACCAGGGTGGGGCGAGCAGTACTTC.

The rearrangement joins TRBV2 to TRBJ1-4; possible D gene TRBD1, 6 bases. The CDR3 has 14 amino acids. V lost 6 bases and J lost 7, with 15 bases in between. Germline V gene data show CDR1 as SNHLY and CDR2 as FYNNEI. This chain's CDR3 is CASSPDSSVEKLFF. CDR3 bases: TGTGCCAGCAGCCCGGACAGTTCGGTTGAAAAACTGTTTTTT.

The chain couples TRBV7-9 to TRBJ1-2, with D hard to call. The germline V and J ends were trimmed by 5 bases and 4 bases, with 11 bases remaining between them. Germline CDR1 SEHNR, CDR2 FQNEAQ (reference sequence). The CDR3 is 13 amino acids. The CDR3 here is CASSPQLAYGYTF. In nucleotides, the CDR3 is TGTGCCAGCAGCCCCCAACTCGCCTATGGCTACACCTTC. Complete variable domain (other parts from reference TRBV7-9 and TRBJ1-2): DTGVSQNPRHKITKRGQNVTFRCDPISEHNRLYWYRQTLGQGPEFLTYFQNEAQLEKSRLLSDRFSAERPKGSFSTLEIQRTEQGDSAMYLCASSPQLAYGYTFGSGTRLTVV.